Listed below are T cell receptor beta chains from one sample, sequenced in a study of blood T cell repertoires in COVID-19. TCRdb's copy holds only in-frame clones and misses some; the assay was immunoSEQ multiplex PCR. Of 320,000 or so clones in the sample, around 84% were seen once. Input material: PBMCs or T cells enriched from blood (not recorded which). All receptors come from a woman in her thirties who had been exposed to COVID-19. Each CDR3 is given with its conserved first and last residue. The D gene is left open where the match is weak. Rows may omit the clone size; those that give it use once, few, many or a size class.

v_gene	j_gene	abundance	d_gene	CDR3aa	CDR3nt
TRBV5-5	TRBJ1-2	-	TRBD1	CASSLVRGQLYGYTF	TGTGCCAGCAGCTTGGTGAGGGGACAGCTCTATGGCTACACCTTC
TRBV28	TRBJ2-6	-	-	CASRDSGNSGANVLTF	TGTGCCTCACGGGACTCCGGAAACTCTGGGGCCAACGTCCTGACTTTC
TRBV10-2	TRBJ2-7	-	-	CASSEQGVKTEQYF	TGCGCCAGCAGTGAACAGGGTGTTAAGACCGAGCAGTACTTC
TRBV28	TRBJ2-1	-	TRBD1	CASGGQGNGEQFF	TGTGCCAGCGGGGGACAGGGGAACGGTGAGCAGTTCTTC
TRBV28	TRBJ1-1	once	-	CASSLSRTEAFF	TGTGCCAGCAGTTTGAGTCGCACTGAAGCTTTCTTT
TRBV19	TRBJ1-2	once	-	CASSILIRGTNYGYTF	TGTGCCAGTAGTATACTGATACGGGGAACTAACTATGGCTACACCTTC
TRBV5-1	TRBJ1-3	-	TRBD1	CASSLDRGSGNTIYF	TGCGCCAGCAGCCTCGACAGGGGCTCTGGAAACACCATATATTTT
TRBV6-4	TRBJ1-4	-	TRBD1	CASTELDRAPLNEKLFF	TGTGCCAGCACCGAGCTAGACAGGGCTCCGCTTAATGAAAAACTGTTTTTT
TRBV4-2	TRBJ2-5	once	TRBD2	CASSQAAGGRETQYF	TGTGCCAGCAGCCAAGCAGCGGGGGGGCGGGAGACCCAGTACTTC
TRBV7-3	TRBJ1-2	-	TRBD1	CASSSEPGQTYGYTF	TGTGCCAGCAGCTCCGAACCGGGACAGACATATGGCTACACCTTC
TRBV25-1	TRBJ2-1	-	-	CARGHPLRMVDEQFF	TGTGCCAGGGGACACCCGTTAAGGATGGTCGATGAGCAGTTCTTC
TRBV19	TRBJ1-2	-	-	CASSSPDWGYTF	TGTGCCAGTAGTAGCCCCGACTGGGGCTACACCTTC